This T cell receptor (beta chain) was recorded in a study of blood T cell repertoires in COVID-19. Overall study: Specimens from acute and convalescent COVID-19 originated in the United States, Italy and Spain. In each case, the material was cDNA or gDNA derived from T cells, B-cell-depleted T cells, or PBMCs.

Original processing methods: Estimation of nucleated cell counts relied on the amplification of reference gene primers. The protocol was immunoSEQ multiplex PCR, while the TCRdb copy is restricted to in-frame clones and leaves out a portion. For V, J and clone size, that table is used; D and trimming come from the DNA. Among tens of thousands of clones listed, just over 85% were seen once. The CDR3 length is 14 residues. The V gene's germline CDR1 is MGHRA and CDR2 YSYEKL. V was cut by 2 bases and J by 7 bases, with 14 bases left in between. A Seattle source enrolled patients during active infection and followed them longitudinally.

The origin of this receptor is an older woman with COVID-19, enrolled during active disease. V usage is TRBV4-1 and J usage is TRBJ1-2, with D maybe TRBD1 (5 bases). The sequencing sample was made of peripheral blood. The DNA of the CDR3 is TGCGCCAGCAGCCAATCCCCGTTGACAGTTGGCTACACCTTC. Residues: CASSQSPLTVGYTF.